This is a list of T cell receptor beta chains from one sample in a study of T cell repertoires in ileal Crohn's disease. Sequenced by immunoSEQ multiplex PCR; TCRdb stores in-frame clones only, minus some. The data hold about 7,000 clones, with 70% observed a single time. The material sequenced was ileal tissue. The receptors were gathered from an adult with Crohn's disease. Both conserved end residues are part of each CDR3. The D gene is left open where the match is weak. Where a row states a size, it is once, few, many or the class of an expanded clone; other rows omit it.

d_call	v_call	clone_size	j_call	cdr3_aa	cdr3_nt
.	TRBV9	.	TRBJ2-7	CASSVQGGEQYF	TGTGCCAGCAGCGTCCAGGGCGGCGAGCAGTACTTC
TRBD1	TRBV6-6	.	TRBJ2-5	CASSYTGTGLGETQYF	TGTGCCAGCAGTTACACCGGGACAGGGTTGGGAGAGACCCAGTACTTC
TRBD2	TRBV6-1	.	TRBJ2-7	CASSESTSGGYEQYF	TGTGCCAGCAGTGAAAGTACTAGCGGGGGCTACGAGCAGTACTTC
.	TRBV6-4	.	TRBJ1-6	CASRDSGVGYNSPLHF	TGTGCCAGTCGAGATTCAGGGGTAGGCTATAATTCACCCCTCCACTTT
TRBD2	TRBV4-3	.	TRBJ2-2	CASSQSAGALTGELFF	TGCGCCAGCAGCCAATCAGCGGGGGCCCTCACCGGGGAGCTGTTTTTT
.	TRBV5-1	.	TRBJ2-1	CASSLAAPGNEQFF	TGCGCCAGCAGCTTGGCCGCGCCGGGAAATGAGCAGTTCTTC
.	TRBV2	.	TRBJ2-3	CASRGYPVMDTQYF	TGTGCCAGTAGGGGATATCCTGTGATGGATACGCAGTATTTT
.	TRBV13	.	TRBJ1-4	CASSLGGTTEKLFF	TGTGCCAGCAGCTTAGGCGGGACAACTGAAAAACTGTTTTTT
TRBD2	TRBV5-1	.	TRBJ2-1	CASSVLGTSGGDEQFF	TGCGCCAGCAGCGTCCTCGGGACTAGCGGGGGTGATGAGCAGTTCTTC
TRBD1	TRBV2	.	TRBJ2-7	CASSEAVTGQQYF	TGTGCCAGCAGTGAAGCGGTGACAGGGCAGCAGTACTTC
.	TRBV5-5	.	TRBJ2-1	CASSLAREQFF	TGTGCCAGCAGCTTAGCCCGGGAGCAGTTCTTC
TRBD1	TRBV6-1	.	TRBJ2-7	CASSEVVGDRGLYEQYF	TGTGCCAGCAGTGAAGTGGTCGGGGACAGGGGCCTTTACGAGCAGTACTTC
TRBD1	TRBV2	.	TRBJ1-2	CASTREMGQGAGGYTF	TGTGCCAGCACGCGCGAAATGGGACAGGGGGCGGGTGGCTACACCTTC
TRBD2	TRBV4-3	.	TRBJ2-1	CASSHLTGTSRGDEQFF	TGCGCCAGCAGCCACTTGACCGGGACTAGCAGGGGCGATGAGCAGTTCTTC
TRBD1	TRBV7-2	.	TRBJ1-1	CASQGVLGTEAFF	TGTGCCAGTCAGGGGGTCCTTGGGACTGAAGCTTTCTTT
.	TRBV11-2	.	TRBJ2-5	CASSLVPYREETQYF	TGTGCCAGCAGCTTAGTTCCGTACAGGGAAGAGACCCAGTACTTC
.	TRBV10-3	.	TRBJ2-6	CAISGQTIFSGANVLTF	TGTGCCATCAGTGGACAGACCATATTCTCTGGGGCCAACGTCCTGACTTTC
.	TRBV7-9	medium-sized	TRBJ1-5	CASSLTGSGQPQHF	TGTGCCAGCAGTCTTACAGGGTCGGGTCAGCCCCAGCATTTT
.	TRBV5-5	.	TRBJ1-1	CASSLAVWFSDRDTEAFF	TGTGCCAGCAGCTTGGCTGTTTGGTTTTCCGATCGGGACACTGAAGCTTTCTTT
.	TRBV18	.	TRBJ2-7	CASSPPTYEQYF	TGTGCCAGCTCACCACCCACCTACGAGCAGTACTTC
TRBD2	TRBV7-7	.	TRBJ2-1	CASSSQAGGPYNEQFF	TGTGCTAGCAGCTCCCAAGCGGGGGGCCCATACAATGAGCAGTTCTTC
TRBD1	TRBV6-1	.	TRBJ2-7	CASHPGQGNEQYF	TGTGCCAGTCATCCGGGACAGGGGAACGAGCAGTACTTC
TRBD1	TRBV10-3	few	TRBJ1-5	CAISEVRGQSMAQPQHF	TGTGCCATCAGTGAGGTGAGGGGACAGTCAATGGCTCAGCCCCAGCATTTT
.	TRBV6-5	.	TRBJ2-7	CASRSGHPYEQYF	TGTGCCAGCAGGTCGGGACACCCCTACGAGCAGTACTTC
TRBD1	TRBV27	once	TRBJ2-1	CASTADRASYNEQFF	TGTGCCAGCACCGCAGACAGGGCGTCCTACAATGAGCAGTTCTTC
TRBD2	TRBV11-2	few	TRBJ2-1	CASSLMASGGNEQFF	TGTGCCAGCAGCTTAATGGCTAGCGGAGGCAATGAGCAGTTCTTC
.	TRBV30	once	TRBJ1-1	CAWSRGLTPQTNQKNWNTEAFF	TGTGCCTGGAGTCGGGGGTTAACCCCCCAAACCAATCAGAAAAACTGGAACACTGAAGCTTTCTTT
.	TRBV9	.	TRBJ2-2	CASSVAANTGELFF	TGTGCCAGCAGCGTAGCAGCGAACACCGGGGAGCTGTTTTTT
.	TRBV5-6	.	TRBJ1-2	CASSLGDKSYGYTF	TGTGCCAGCAGCTTGGGAGACAAGTCCTATGGCTACACCTTC
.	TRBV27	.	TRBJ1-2	CASSLSRAFYGYTF	TGTGCCAGCAGTTTATCGAGGGCATTCTATGGCTACACCTTC
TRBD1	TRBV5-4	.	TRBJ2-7	CASSLVHRGLDEQYF	TGTGCCAGCAGCTTGGTTCACAGGGGGCTCGACGAGCAGTACTTC
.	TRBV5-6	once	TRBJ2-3	CASSPGGPTDTQYF	TGTGCCAGCAGTCCCGGGGGGCCTACAGATACGCAGTATTTT
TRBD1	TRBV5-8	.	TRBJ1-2	CASSFGQGRIGYTF	TGTGCCAGCAGCTTCGGACAGGGGAGGATTGGCTACACCTTC
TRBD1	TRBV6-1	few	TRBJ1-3	CATNPGGSGNTIYF	TGTGCCACCAATCCAGGGGGCTCTGGAAACACCATATATTTT
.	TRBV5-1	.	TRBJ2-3	CASSLYGGTSSTDTQYF	TGCGCCAGCAGCTTGTACGGGGGTACTTCTAGCACAGATACGCAGTATTTT
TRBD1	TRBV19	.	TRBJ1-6	CASSSTGRNSPLHF	TGTGCCAGTAGCTCGACAGGGAGAAATTCACCCCTCCACTTT
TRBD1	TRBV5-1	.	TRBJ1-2	CASSETGTGILYGYTF	TGCGCCAGCAGCGAGACCGGGACAGGAATCCTCTATGGCTACACCTTC
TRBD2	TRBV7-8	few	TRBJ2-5	CASSFGTSRETQYF	TGTGCCAGCAGCTTCGGGACTAGCCGGGAGACCCAGTACTTC
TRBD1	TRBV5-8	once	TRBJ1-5	CASSYRDRAVQPQHF	TGTGCCAGCAGCTACCGGGACAGGGCCGTTCAGCCCCAGCATTTT
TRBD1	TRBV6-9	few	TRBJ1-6	CASSYETGVNSPLHF	TGTGCCAGCAGTTACGAGACAGGGGTGAATTCACCCCTCCACTTT
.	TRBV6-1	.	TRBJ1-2	CASSETVNYGYTF	TGTGCCAGCAGTGAGACAGTTAACTATGGCTACACCTTC